Listed below are T cell receptor beta chains from one sample, sequenced in a study of blood T cell repertoires in COVID-19. Repertoires were generated with immunoSEQ multiplex PCR, while TCRdb's copy carries only in-frame clones and drops some. This sample has about 270,000 clones, with over 80% found just once. The specimen was PBMCs or T cells enriched from blood (not recorded which). Receptor source: a young woman with acute COVID-19. Each CDR3 is given with its conserved first and last residue. The D gene is left open where the match is weak. Only part of the rows carry a size: once, few, many, or a class if the clone is expanded.

V gene	D gene	J gene	clone size	CDR3 DNA	CDR3 protein
TRBV20-1	.	TRBJ1-5	.	TGCAGTGCTACCTCGGATCAGCCCCAGCATTTT	CSATSDQPQHF
TRBV9	TRBD2	TRBJ2-1	.	TGTGCCAGCAGCATCAGCGGGAGGGGTCATAATGAGCAGTTCTTC	CASSISGRGHNEQFF
TRBV28	.	TRBJ1-3	.	TGTGCCAGCACCCTATCGGTGTTCTCTGGAAACACCATATATTTT	CASTLSVFSGNTIYF
TRBV3-1/TRBV3-2	TRBD1	TRBJ1-3	.	TGTGCCAGCAGCGCGACAGGGCGGCGGAACACCATATATTTT	CASSATGRRNTIYF
TRBV9	.	TRBJ2-2	.	TGTGCCAGCAGCGTAGTATCTAGCGCGAACACCGGGGAGCTGTTTTTT	CASSVVSSANTGELFF
TRBV19	TRBD1	TRBJ2-2	.	TGTGCCAGTAGTCCCCGACAGGGGAGCACCGGGGAGCTGTTTTTT	CASSPRQGSTGELFF
TRBV14	.	TRBJ1-1	.	TGTGCCAGCAGAAGAGGGACAATGACTGAAGCTTTCTTT	CASRRGTMTEAFF
TRBV6-5	.	TRBJ2-7	.	TGTGCCAGCAGTTACGGAGAGAAGACCGAGCAGTACTTC	CASSYGEKTEQYF
TRBV19	TRBD1	TRBJ2-3	.	TGTGCCAGTAGTAAGTCAGGGGGCACTAGCACAGATACGCAGTATTTT	CASSKSGGTSTDTQYF
TRBV5-1	.	TRBJ2-2	once	TGCGCCAGCAGCTTCGTCGGGACTCAAAACACCGGGGAGCTGTTTTTT	CASSFVGTQNTGELFF
TRBV15	.	TRBJ1-5	.	TGTGCCACCAGCATAACTTATCAGCCCCAGCATTTT	CATSITYQPQHF
TRBV2	TRBD2	TRBJ2-7	.	TGTGCCAGCAGAGTTACTAGCGTAGGGACCTACGAGCAGTACTTC	CASRVTSVGTYEQYF
TRBV4-3	.	TRBJ2-2	.	TGCGCCAGCAGCCAAGTTGTTAGCGGCGCCCCCGGGGAGCTGTTTTTT	CASSQVVSGAPGELFF
TRBV5-4	.	TRBJ2-7	.	TGTGCCAGCAGCTTGGTGGCAGACGAGCAGTACTTC	CASSLVADEQYF
TRBV11-2	.	TRBJ1-1	.	TGTGCCAGCAGCTTCCAGGGAACAGGCACTGAAGCTTTCTTT	CASSFQGTGTEAFF
TRBV10-3	TRBD2	TRBJ2-2	.	TGTGCCATCACCCAGGAGGCTAGCGGGAGGGCCCCCGGGGAGCTGTTTTTT	CAITQEASGRAPGELFF
TRBV4-1	TRBD2	TRBJ2-2	.	TGCGCCACCGAGGACGCCCGGGGGGCCGGGGAGCTGTTTTTT	CATEDARGAGELFF
TRBV3-1/TRBV3-2	TRBD2	TRBJ2-1	.	TGTGCCAGCAGCCCCAGTGGACTAGCGGGACGCAATGAGCAGTTCTTC	CASSPSGLAGRNEQFF
TRBV21-1	.	TRBJ1-6	.	TGTGCCAGCAGGAAGCGGGGGCTGGGGAATTCACCCCTCCACTTT	CASRKRGLGNSPLHF
TRBV7-2	.	TRBJ1-2	.	TGTGCCAGCAGCCCAGCCGGGGCTAACTATGGCTACACCTTC	CASSPAGANYGYTF
TRBV7-3	TRBD2	TRBJ2-1	.	TGTGCCAGCAGCGTCTCCGGGACTAGCGGCAACAATGAGCAGTTCTTC	CASSVSGTSGNNEQFF
TRBV7-2	.	TRBJ1-6	once	TGTGCCAGCAGCCCACTAGGAGGGGTCCAGCGTTACTTT	CASSPLGGVQRYF
TRBV9	.	TRBJ2-1	.	TGTGCCAGCAGCGTAGTTCGGGTAAGCTCCTACAATGAGCAGTTCTTC	CASSVVRVSSYNEQFF
TRBV27	TRBD1	TRBJ1-6	.	TGTGCCAGCAGACCGTCCCGGGACAGAGACTATAATTCACCCCTCCACTTT	CASRPSRDRDYNSPLHF
TRBV19	TRBD2	TRBJ2-1	.	TGTGCCAGTAGAGCTAGGATGGGGCTAGCGGGAAGTGAGCAGTTCTTC	CASRARMGLAGSEQFF
TRBV19	.	TRBJ2-2	.	TGTGCCAGTAGTATGGATAGCGGATTCACCCCCGGGGAGCTGTTTTTT	CASSMDSGFTPGELFF
TRBV7-7	TRBD1	TRBJ2-2	.	TGTGCTAGCAGCCCCGGGACAGCGAACACCGGGGAGCTGTTTTTT	CASSPGTANTGELFF
TRBV3-1/TRBV3-2	TRBD2	TRBJ2-7	.	TGTGCCAGCAGCCGAGGCACGGGGGAGGGGTACGAGCAGTACTTC	CASSRGTGEGYEQYF
TRBV2	.	TRBJ2-4	.	TGTGCCAGCACTAGGGACTTAAACATTCAGTACTTC	CASTRDLNIQYF
TRBV7-2	.	TRBJ2-7	.	TGTGCCAGCAGCTTTCTCGGAGTCAGGGTCCACGAGCAGTACTTC	CASSFLGVRVHEQYF
TRBV7-2	.	TRBJ1-1	.	TGTGCCAGCAGCTTAAGTGGACAGACCAAATCGAACACTGAAGCTTTCTTT	CASSLSGQTKSNTEAFF
TRBV7-9	TRBD1	TRBJ1-1	.	TGTGCCAGCAGCTTCCAGGGGGCTGGCACTGAAGCTTTCTTT	CASSFQGAGTEAFF
TRBV27	.	TRBJ1-3	.	TGTGCCAGCAAAGAGAGGAACTCTGGAAACACCATATATTTT	CASKERNSGNTIYF
TRBV10-2	.	TRBJ2-5	.	TGCGCCAGCAGTGAGTCTGGGGGCCGGGGAGAGACCCAGTACTTC	CASSESGGRGETQYF
TRBV28	TRBD1	TRBJ1-5	.	TGTGCCAGCAGGACAGGGACAGACGGCCAGCCCCAGCATTTT	CASRTGTDGQPQHF
TRBV18	TRBD2	TRBJ2-1	.	TGTGCCAGCTCACAGAGGACTAGCGGATACAATGAGCAGTTCTTC	CASSQRTSGYNEQFF
TRBV25-1	.	TRBJ1-3	once	TGTGCCAGCAGTGCGACTGTCTCTGGAAACACCATATATTTT	CASSATVSGNTIYF